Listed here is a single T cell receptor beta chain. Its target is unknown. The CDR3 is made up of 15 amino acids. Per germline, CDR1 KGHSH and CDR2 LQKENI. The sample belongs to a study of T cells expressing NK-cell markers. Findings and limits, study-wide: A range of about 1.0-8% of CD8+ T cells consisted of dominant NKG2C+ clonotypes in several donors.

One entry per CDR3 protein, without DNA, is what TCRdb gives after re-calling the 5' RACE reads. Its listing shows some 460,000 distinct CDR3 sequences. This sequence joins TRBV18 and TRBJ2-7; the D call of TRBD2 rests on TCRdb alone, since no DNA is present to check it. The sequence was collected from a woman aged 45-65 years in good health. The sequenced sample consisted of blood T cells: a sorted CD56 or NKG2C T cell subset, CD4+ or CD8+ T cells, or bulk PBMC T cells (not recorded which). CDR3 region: CASSPLQLLVDEQYF.